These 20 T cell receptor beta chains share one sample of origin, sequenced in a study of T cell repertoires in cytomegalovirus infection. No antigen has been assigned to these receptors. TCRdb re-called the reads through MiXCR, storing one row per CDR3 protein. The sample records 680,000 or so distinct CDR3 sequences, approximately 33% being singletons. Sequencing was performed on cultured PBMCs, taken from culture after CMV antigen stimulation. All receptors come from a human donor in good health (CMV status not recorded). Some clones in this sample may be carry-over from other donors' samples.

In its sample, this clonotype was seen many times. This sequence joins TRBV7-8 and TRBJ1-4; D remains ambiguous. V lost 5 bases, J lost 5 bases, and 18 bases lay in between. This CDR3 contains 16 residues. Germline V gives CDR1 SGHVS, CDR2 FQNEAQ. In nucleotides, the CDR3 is TGTGCCAGCAGCCCTGGGAGGGTTGGGATAAATGAAAAACTGTTTTTT. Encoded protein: CASSPGRVGINEKLFF.

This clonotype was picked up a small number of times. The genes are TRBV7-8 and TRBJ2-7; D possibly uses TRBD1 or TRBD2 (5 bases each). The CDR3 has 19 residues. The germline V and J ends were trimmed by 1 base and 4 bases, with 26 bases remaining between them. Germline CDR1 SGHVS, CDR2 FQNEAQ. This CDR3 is CASSLGGLSSLPGHYEQYF. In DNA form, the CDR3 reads TGTGCCAGCAGCTTAGGGGGGTTAAGCAGTTTGCCGGGGCATTACGAGCAGTACTTC. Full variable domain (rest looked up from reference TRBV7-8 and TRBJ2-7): GAGVSQSPRYKVAKRGQDVALRCDPISGHVSLFWYQQALGQGPEFLTYFQNEAQLDKSGLPSDRFFAERPEGSVSTLKIQRTQQEDSAVYLCASSLGGLSSLPGHYEQYFGPGTRLTVT.

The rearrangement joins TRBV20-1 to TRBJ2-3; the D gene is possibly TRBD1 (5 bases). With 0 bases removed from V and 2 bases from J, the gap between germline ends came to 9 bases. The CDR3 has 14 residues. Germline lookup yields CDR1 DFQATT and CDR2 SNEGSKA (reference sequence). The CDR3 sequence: CSARDGAATDTQYF. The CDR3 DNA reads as TGCAGTGCTAGAGATGGGGCTGCCACAGATACGCAGTATTTT.

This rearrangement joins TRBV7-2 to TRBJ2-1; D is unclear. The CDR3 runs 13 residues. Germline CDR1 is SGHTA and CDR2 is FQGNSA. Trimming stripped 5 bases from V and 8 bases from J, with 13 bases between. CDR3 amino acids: CASSPYPGDEQFF. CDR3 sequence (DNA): TGTGCCAGCAGCCCCTATCCGGGCGATGAGCAGTTCTTC.

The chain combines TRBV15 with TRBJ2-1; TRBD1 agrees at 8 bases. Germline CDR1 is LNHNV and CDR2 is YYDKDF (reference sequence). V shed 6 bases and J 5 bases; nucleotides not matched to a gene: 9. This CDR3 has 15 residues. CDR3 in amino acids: CATRIRQGRDNEQFF. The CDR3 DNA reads TGTGCCACCAGGATAAGACAGGGGAGAGACAATGAGCAGTTCTTC.

The CDR3 sequence: CASSPPSGYYTIRTDTQYF. The DNA of the CDR3 is TGTGCCAGCAGCCCACCTAGCGGCTACTATACTATCCGCACAGATACGCAGTATTTT. The chain has TRBV7-9 and TRBJ2-3; 7 bases map to TRBD2. Trimming cost V 5 bases and J 1 base; bases outside gene matches: 18. This CDR3 has 19 amino acids. CDR1 and CDR2 from the germline V gene are SEHNR and FQNEAQ (reference sequence).

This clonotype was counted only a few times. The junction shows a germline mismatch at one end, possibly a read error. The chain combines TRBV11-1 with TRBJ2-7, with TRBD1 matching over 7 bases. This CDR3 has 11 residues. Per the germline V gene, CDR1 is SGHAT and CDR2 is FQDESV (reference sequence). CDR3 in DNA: TGTGCCAGCAGCCAAGAGACAGGGCCATTCTTC. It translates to CASSQETGPFF.

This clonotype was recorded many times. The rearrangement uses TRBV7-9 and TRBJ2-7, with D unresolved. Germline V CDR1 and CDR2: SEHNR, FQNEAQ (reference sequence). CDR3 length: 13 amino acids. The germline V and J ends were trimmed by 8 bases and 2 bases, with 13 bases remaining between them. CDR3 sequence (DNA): TGTGCCAGCGGACCGGACCGGACCTACGAGCAGTACTTC. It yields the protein CASGPDRTYEQYF.

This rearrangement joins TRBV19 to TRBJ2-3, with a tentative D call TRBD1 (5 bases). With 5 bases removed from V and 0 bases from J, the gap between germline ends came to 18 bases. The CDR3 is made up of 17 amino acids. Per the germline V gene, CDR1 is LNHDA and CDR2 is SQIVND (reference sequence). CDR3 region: CASSHRQWPSSTDTQYF. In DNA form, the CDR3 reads TGTGCCAGTAGTCATCGACAGTGGCCCTCTAGCACAGATACGCAGTATTTT.

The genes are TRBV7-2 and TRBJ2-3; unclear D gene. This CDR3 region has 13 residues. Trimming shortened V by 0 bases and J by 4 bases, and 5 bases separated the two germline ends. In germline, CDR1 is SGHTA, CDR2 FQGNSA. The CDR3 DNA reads TGTGCCAGCAGCTTAGCGGATCCAGATACGCAGTATTTT. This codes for CASSLADPDTQYF.

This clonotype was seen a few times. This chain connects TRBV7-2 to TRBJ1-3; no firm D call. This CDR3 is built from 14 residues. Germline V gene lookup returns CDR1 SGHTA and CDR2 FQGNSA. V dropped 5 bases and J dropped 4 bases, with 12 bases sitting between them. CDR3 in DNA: TGTGCCAGCAGCCCTTTATTAGCCGGAAACACCATATATTTT. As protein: CASSPLLAGNTIYF.

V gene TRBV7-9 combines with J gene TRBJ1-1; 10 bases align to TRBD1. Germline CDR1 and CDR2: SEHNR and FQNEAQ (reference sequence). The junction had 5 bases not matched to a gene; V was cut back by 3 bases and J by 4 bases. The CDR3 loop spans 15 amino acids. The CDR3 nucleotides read TGTGCCAGCAGCTTGGGACAGGGGATACGCACTGAAGCTTTCTTT. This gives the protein CASSLGQGIRTEAFF.

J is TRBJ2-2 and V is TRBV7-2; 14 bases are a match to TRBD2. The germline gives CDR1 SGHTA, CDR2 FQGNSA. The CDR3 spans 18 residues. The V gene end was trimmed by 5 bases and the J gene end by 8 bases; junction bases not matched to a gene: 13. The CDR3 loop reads CASSPPLGLAGGGGELFF. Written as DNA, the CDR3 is TGTGCCAGCAGCCCTCCCCTCGGACTAGCGGGGGGTGGGGGGGAGCTGTTTTTT.

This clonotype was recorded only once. The CDR3, as DNA: TGCAGTGCTAGATCGTCTAGCGTTAAAACCTCCTACAATGAGCAGTTCTTC. This sequence encodes CSARSSSVKTSYNEQFF. The rearrangement joins TRBV20-1 to TRBJ2-1, with D possibly matching TRBD2 (6 bases). Germline CDR1 reads DFQATT; CDR2 reads SNEGSKA (reference sequence). The CDR3 has 17 amino acids. V shed 2 bases and J shed 0 bases, with 17 bases lying between them.

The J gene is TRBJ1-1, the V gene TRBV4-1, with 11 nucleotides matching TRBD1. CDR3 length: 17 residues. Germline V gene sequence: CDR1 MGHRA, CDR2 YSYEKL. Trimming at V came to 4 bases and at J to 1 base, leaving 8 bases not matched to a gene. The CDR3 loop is CASSRGTGGVGNTEAFF. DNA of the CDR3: TGCGCCAGCAGCCGCGGGACAGGGGGTGTGGGGAACACTGAAGCTTTCTTT.

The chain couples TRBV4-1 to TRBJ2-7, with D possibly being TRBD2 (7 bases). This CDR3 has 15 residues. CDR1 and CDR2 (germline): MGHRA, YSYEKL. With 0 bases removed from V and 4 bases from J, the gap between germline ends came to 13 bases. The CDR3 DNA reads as TGCGCCAGCAGCCAAGAAGCGGGACAAGCATACGAGCAGTACTTC. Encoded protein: CASSQEAGQAYEQYF.

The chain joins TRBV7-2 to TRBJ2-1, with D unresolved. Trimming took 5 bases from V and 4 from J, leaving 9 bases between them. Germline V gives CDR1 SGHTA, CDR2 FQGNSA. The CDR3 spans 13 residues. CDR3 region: CASSNPNYNEQFF. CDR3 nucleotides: TGTGCCAGCAGCAACCCGAATTACAATGAGCAGTTCTTC.

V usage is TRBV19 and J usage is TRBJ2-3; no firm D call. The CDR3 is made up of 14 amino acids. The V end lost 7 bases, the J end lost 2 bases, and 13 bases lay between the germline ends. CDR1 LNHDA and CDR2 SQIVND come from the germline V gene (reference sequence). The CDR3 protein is CASNSLGPTDTQYF. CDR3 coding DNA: TGTGCCAGTAACTCCTTGGGCCCCACAGATACGCAGTATTTT.

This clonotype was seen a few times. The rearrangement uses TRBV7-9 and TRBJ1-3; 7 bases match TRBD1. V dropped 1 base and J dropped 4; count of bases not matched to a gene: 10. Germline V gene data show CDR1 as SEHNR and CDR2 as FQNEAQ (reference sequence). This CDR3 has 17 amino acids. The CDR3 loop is CASSLVSGRGTGNTIYF. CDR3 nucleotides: TGTGCCAGCAGCTTAGTATCCGGCAGGGGGACAGGAAACACCATATATTTT.

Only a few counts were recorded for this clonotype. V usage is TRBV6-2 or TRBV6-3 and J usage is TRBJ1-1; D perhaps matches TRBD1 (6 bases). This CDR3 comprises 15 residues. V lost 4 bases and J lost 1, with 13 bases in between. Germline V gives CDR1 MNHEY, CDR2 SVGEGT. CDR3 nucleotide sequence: TGTGCCAGCAGTTTTTCTATGACAGGGAACACTGAAGCTTTCTTT. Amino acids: CASSFSMTGNTEAFF.